Below, 27 T cell receptor beta chains from the same sample are listed, as sequenced in a study of T cell responses to AZD1222 COVID-19 vaccine. Here immunoSEQ multiplex PCR was the method, and the copy in TCRdb shows in-frame clones only, minus some. The sample lists 200,000 or so clones, approximately 93% occurring once. Sequences were derived from peripheral blood, sampled 28 days after the second AZD1222 dose. The receptor set was obtained from an adult who received the AZD1222 COVID-19 vaccine.

As for this clone: The junction differs from germline at one of its ends, possibly a read error. This chain uses TRBV7-6 with TRBJ2-2, with TRBD2 matching over 9 bases. This CDR3 contains 17 residues. In germline, CDR1 is SGHVS, CDR2 FNYEAQ. CDR3 in amino acids: CASTLDGGGADTGELFF. In DNA, the CDR3 is TGTGCCAGCACCTTAGATGGCGGGGGGGCCGACACCGGGGAGCTGTTTTTT.

In its sample, this clone was seen once. This sequence joins TRBV10-3 and TRBJ1-1, with D tentatively TRBD1 (5 bases). CDR3 length: 14 amino acids. The germline V gene encodes CDR1 ENHRY and CDR2 SYGVKD. V was trimmed by 7 bases and J by 2 bases, leaving 14 bases between them. The CDR3 region has the DNA TGTGCCATCACCCCGGGACCGAGAAACACTGAAGCTTTCTTT. Amino acid sequence: CAITPGPRNTEAFF.

The V and J genes are TRBV10-2 and TRBJ1-1; D unresolved. From germline, CDR1 is WSHSY and CDR2 SAAADI. CDR3 length: 12 residues. The germline V and J ends were trimmed by 3 bases and 4 bases, with 6 bases remaining between them. CDR3 nucleotides: TGCGCCAGCAGTGATAGGAGCACTGAAGCTTTCTTT. Residues: CASSDRSTEAFF.

This chain joins TRBV5-6 and TRBJ1-2, with D possibly matching TRBD1 (5 bases). V was cut by 0 bases and J by 7 bases, with 22 bases left in between. The CDR3 sequence is 17 residues long. The germline CDR1 and CDR2 sequences are SGHDT and YYEEEE. CDR3 in amino acids: CASSLAKLTGGYGGYTF. The CDR3 DNA is TGTGCCAGCAGCTTGGCAAAGCTTACAGGAGGGTATGGTGGCTACACCTTC.

This clone was counted between two and nine times. CDR3 coding DNA: TGTGCCAGTAGTGGAGGGGGGGCGAACACAGATACGCAGTATTTT. It yields the protein CASSGGGANTDTQYF. V is TRBV19 and J is TRBJ2-3; TRBD2 is a possible D gene (7 bases). CDR3 size: 15 residues. V lost 5 bases, J lost 2 bases, and 14 bases lay in between. The germline CDR1 and CDR2 sequences are LNHDA and SQIVND (reference sequence).

In the case of this clone: Other DNA sequences within the sample encode an identical CDR3. The chain combines TRBV18 with TRBJ1-2; a weak D match, TRBD1 (5 bases). Per the germline V gene, CDR1 is KGHSH and CDR2 is LQKENI. The V end was cut by 3 bases, the J end by 4 bases, with 9 bases between. CDR3 length: 13 residues. DNA of the CDR3: TGTGCCAGCTCACCCGGACAAGCCTATGGCTACACCTTC. Encoded protein: CASSPGQAYGYTF.

The rearrangement links TRBV19 to TRBJ1-4; no clear D. Trimming pared 5 bases from V and 0 bases from J, leaving 7 bases between. The germline V gene encodes CDR1 LNHDA and CDR2 SQIVND (reference sequence). The CDR3 sequence is 14 residues long. The CDR3 spells CASSFSTTNEKLFF. As DNA, the CDR3 is TGTGCCAGTAGTTTCAGTACAACTAATGAAAAACTGTTTTTT.

This chain uses TRBV19 with TRBJ1-5; D is possibly TRBD1 (6 bases). V was trimmed by 3 bases and J by 2 bases, leaving 11 bases between them. The CDR3 length is 15 residues. The germline V gene encodes CDR1 LNHDA and CDR2 SQIVND (reference sequence). The CDR3 protein is CASSIFRGGNQPQHF. CDR3 nucleotides: TGTGCCAGTAGTATTTTCAGGGGTGGCAATCAGCCCCAGCATTTT.

The chain employs TRBV19 and TRBJ2-7; the D call may be TRBD1 or TRBD2 (5 bases each). CDR3 length equals 14 residues. V was trimmed by 1 base and J by 6 bases, leaving 13 bases between them. CDR1 is LNHDA, CDR2 SQIVND, per germline (reference sequence). CDR3 sequence reads: CASSIARERGEQYF. The CDR3 DNA follows: TGTGCCAGTAGTATAGCCAGGGAGCGAGGCGAGCAGTACTTC.

The chain combines TRBV27 with TRBJ2-3, with unresolved D. From germline, CDR1 is MNHEY and CDR2 SMNVEV (reference sequence). The V end was cut by 6 bases, the J end by 2 bases, with 9 bases between. The CDR3 extends over 13 amino acids. This CDR3 reads CASSKRDTDTQYF. The CDR3 coding sequence is TGTGCCAGCAGCAAGCGTGACACAGATACGCAGTATTTT.

The V and J genes are TRBV10-1 and TRBJ2-2; D is possibly TRBD2 (5 bases). V dropped 6 bases and J dropped 2 bases, with 7 bases sitting between them. The CDR3 has 13 amino acids. Germline loops: CDR1 WNHNN, CDR2 SYGVQD (reference sequence). The CDR3 nucleotides are TGCGCCAGCAGGGACTTTAACACCGGGGAGCTGTTTTTT. Translation: CASRDFNTGELFF.

The J gene is TRBJ2-5, the V gene TRBV18; D gene unclear. The CDR3 is 12 amino acids. Germline lookup yields CDR1 KGHSH and CDR2 LQKENI. Between the trimmed V and J ends, which lost 3 bases and 5 bases, there was a span of 7 bases. CDR3 residues: CASSPERETQYF. CDR3 nucleotides: TGTGCCAGCTCACCGGAGAGGGAGACCCAGTACTTC.

The chain couples TRBV29-1 to TRBJ1-2; 7 positions agree with TRBD1. CDR1 is SQVTM and CDR2 is ANQGSEA in the germline V gene. The CDR3 consists of 12 residues. The J segment lost 9 bases and the V segment lost 6 bases, leaving 10 bases of the junction unmatched. The CDR3 sequence: CSVAYGTARYTF. CDR3 nucleotide sequence: TGCAGCGTGGCTTATGGGACAGCACGCTACACCTTC.

The V gene is TRBV19, the J gene TRBJ1-4; the D gene is possibly TRBD1 (5 bases). The CDR3 consists of 14 residues. From germline, CDR1 is LNHDA and CDR2 SQIVND (reference sequence). Trimming shortened V by 6 bases and J by 6 bases, and 14 bases separated the two germline ends. This CDR3 is CASRRDGSDEKLFF. The DNA of the CDR3 is TGTGCCAGTAGGCGGGACGGATCTGATGAAAAACTGTTTTTT.

The V gene is TRBV5-1, the J gene TRBJ2-5; tentative D call: TRBD1 (6 bases). From germline, CDR1 is SGHRS and CDR2 YFSETQ. Trimming took off 0 bases at V and 5 bases at J, with 17 bases between the two ends. The CDR3 extends over 16 amino acids. CDR3 loop: CASSLEVTGFWETQYF. The CDR3 DNA is TGCGCCAGCAGCTTGGAGGTTACAGGGTTTTGGGAGACCCAGTACTTC.

This rearrangement joins TRBV2 to TRBJ2-7, with unresolved D. V lost 4 bases and J lost 3, with 4 bases in between. The CDR3 is made up of 11 amino acids. Per the germline V gene, CDR1 is SNHLY and CDR2 is FYNNEI. CDR3 coding DNA: TGTGCCAGCAGTGGCCACTACGAGCAGTACTTC. Translating it yields CASSGHYEQYF.

The rearrangement links TRBV6-2 or TRBV6-3 to TRBJ1-5; D call uncertain. CDR3 length equals 16 residues. V lost 2 bases to trimming and J lost 0 bases, with 11 bases between them. Germline CDR1 is MNHEY and CDR2 is SVGEGT. This CDR3 is CASSYLDTYSNQPQHF. The DNA for the CDR3 is TGTGCCAGCAGTTACCTAGACACTTATAGCAATCAGCCCCAGCATTTT.

This clone was seen only a few times. The chain combines TRBV5-8 with TRBJ1-1, with D unresolved. CDR1 and CDR2 from the germline V gene are SGHTS and YDEGEE. The CDR3 extends over 13 amino acids. V was shortened by 5 bases and J by 8 bases, with 16 bases between the two germline ends. The CDR3 loop reads CASSYSGFWEAFF. The CDR3 nucleotides are TGTGCCAGCAGTTATTCAGGCTTCTGGGAAGCTTTCTTT.

This sequence joins TRBV11-3 and TRBJ2-1, with 8 nucleotides matching TRBD2. Trimming took 5 bases from V and 10 from J; bases not matched to a gene: 10. Germline-derived CDR1 and CDR2 are SGHNT and YENEEA. The CDR3 spans 14 residues. The CDR3 region has the DNA TGTGCCAGCAGCGGCGGGGGGAGACTAGGGGAGCAGTTCTTC. This translates into CASSGGGRLGEQFF.

The chain carries TRBV18 and TRBJ1-4, with 7 bases matching TRBD1. CDR1 is KGHSH and CDR2 is LQKENI in the germline V gene. Trimming at V came to 2 bases and at J to 5 bases, leaving 5 bases not matched to a gene. The CDR3 is 15 amino acids. The chain's CDR3 is CASSPVQGGNEKLFF. The DNA of the CDR3 is TGTGCCAGCTCACCAGTCCAGGGGGGAAATGAAAAACTGTTTTTT.

The J gene is TRBJ1-3, the V gene TRBV5-4, with D unclear. Germline CDR1 and CDR2: SGHNT and YYREEE (reference sequence). V gave up 7 bases and J gave up 3 bases, with 5 bases separating them. The CDR3 is 11 residues long. In DNA form, the CDR3 reads TGTGCCAGCGCTAGTGGAAACACCATATATTTT. This encodes CASASGNTIYF.

The gene calls are TRBV23-1 and TRBJ2-5; D possibly matches TRBD1 or TRBD2 (5 bases each). TRBV23-1 belongs to the ORF category, with a function that is uncertain. V was trimmed by 6 bases and J by 2 bases, leaving 16 bases between them. The CDR3 spans 15 residues. For the CDR3, the DNA is TGCGCCAGCAGCCGCCTAGGGGACCCACAAGAGACCCAGTACTTC. It yields the protein CASSRLGDPQETQYF.

Worth noting for this clone: Additional DNA sequences in this sample encode the identical CDR3. The chain carries TRBV24-1 and TRBJ1-2, with D hard to call. Trimming stripped 4 bases from V and 4 bases from J, with 12 bases between. CDR1 and CDR2 (germline): KGHDR, SFDVKD. The CDR3 length is 14 residues. CDR3 sequence (DNA): TGTGCCACCAGTGACAGTCAGGAGCGCTATGGCTACACCTTC. Its translation is CATSDSQERYGYTF.

The chain recombines TRBV11-1 with TRBJ1-3; TRBD1 matches at 8 bases. The CDR3 length is 15 residues. Looked up from germline, CDR1 is SGHAT and CDR2 is FQDESV (reference sequence). With 5 bases clipped from V and 0 bases from J, the junction kept 3 bases outside the gene matches. This CDR3 is CASSVGTGSGNTIYF. As DNA, the CDR3 is TGTGCCAGCAGCGTTGGGACAGGCTCTGGAAACACCATATATTTT.

The chain recombines TRBV14 with TRBJ1-3; 8 bases map to TRBD1. Trimming took 3 bases from V and 4 from J; bases not matched to a gene: 5. The CDR3 spans 15 residues. The germline CDR1 and CDR2 sequences are SGHDN and FVKESK. CDR3 sequence reads: CASSHSTGAGNTIYF. CDR3 DNA sequence: TGTGCCAGCAGCCACTCGACAGGGGCGGGAAACACCATATATTTT.

This clone was detected once. V usage is TRBV5-6 and J usage is TRBJ2-5; TRBD1 might be the D (6 bases). Trimming stripped 4 bases from V and 5 bases from J, with 12 bases between. This CDR3 comprises 13 residues. Germline assignment: CDR1 SGHDT and CDR2 YYEEEE. CDR3 residues: CASSIQGRETQYF. CDR3 nucleotide sequence: TGTGCCAGCAGCATACAGGGTCGGGAGACCCAGTACTTC.

This chain links TRBV19 with TRBJ1-2, with D unclear. V was trimmed by 5 bases and J by 0 bases, leaving 13 bases between them. Germline V gene data show CDR1 as LNHDA and CDR2 as SQIVND (reference sequence). CDR3 size: 15 residues. CDR3 bases: TGTGCCAGTAGTCTCGACCAGATTTCTAACTATGGCTACACCTTC. Translating gives CASSLDQISNYGYTF.